The source of this T cell receptor (beta chain) is a study of CD8+ T cells in alopecia areata. Extraction of RNA preceded its reverse transcription into cDNA, which served as the sequencing template. This table comes from immunoSEQ multiplex PCR, and its TCRdb copy is limited to in-frame clones, with some not included. The sample lists about 130,000 clones; roughly 50% were seen once. In this sample, this clone turned up once. The sample here was CD4+ T cells sorted from blood, taken at week 0. The sequence came from a human donor with alopecia areata.

CDR3 sequence reads: CATRLHPSYEQYF. CDR3 sequence (DNA): TGTGCCACCCGACTGCATCCCTCCTACGAGCAGTACTTC. The rearrangement links TRBV27 to TRBJ2-7, with no clear D. The CDR3 is 13 residues long. Germline V gene sequence: CDR1 MNHEY, CDR2 SMNVEV (reference sequence). V was cut by 10 bases and J by 0 bases, with 13 bases left in between.